This T cell receptor beta chain was found in a study of blood T cells in healthy people across ages (dated by TCRdb to the mid-2010s). Some background on the complete study: In model experiments, roughly one uniquely barcoded TCR beta cDNA molecule per two T cells was captured by template switching. The study measured age-related changes in TCR beta repertoire diversity using deep sequencing normalized with unique cDNA molecular identifiers. The donors were divided into four age groups: young (average approximately 17 years), middle-aged (about 39), aged (roughly 60) and long-lived (82). For two donors (one aged 18 to 30 and one aged 80 or older), the study analyzed two additional independent replicas of 1 million unique cDNA reads from the same blood draw. The paper as a whole reports these results and caveats: The long-lived group showed more naive CD4+ T cells, fewer expanded clones and increased TCR diversity than the aged group, suggesting age selection. The percentage of naive T cells measured by flow cytometry correlated strongly with observed TCR beta diversity. The CMV infection status of donors was not known, potentially confounding age-related changes in expanded clonotypes. Estimates of total diversity from one million sequenced T cells were regarded as lower bounds and underestimates. Conclusive comparison of naive and antigen-experienced compartments was prevented by the profiling of bulk unsorted PBMCs. As age increased, observed TCR beta diversity per million T cells dropped in a roughly linear way, and a significant reduction was already evident by age approximately 40.

The library was prepared using 5' RACE. Sequencer: Illumina HiSeq 2500. The second PCR ran for roughly 7 to 12 cycles and used a J-beta primer mix along with a sample-barcoded 5' primer. A template-switch 5' adaptor carrying 12 random nucleotides introduced a unique molecular identifier onto each TCR beta cDNA molecule. Each sample yielded at least 3 million CDR3-containing paired-end reads. First-strand cDNA was synthesized from all RNA with the Mint cDNA synthesis kit, primed by a TRBC-specific oligonucleotide. After uracil-DNA glycosylase treatment, a first 18-cycle PCR used universal primers M1SS and BC2_uni_R on all cDNA. The original methods were these. Each sample was normalized by randomly selecting 1 million high-quality reads, each carrying a distinct molecular identifier. Reads sharing molecular identifiers were discarded rather than binned into consensus sequences. MiTCR, set to a Q25 quality threshold and the strictest error-elimination algorithm, was used for CDR3 identification, clonotype clustering and error correction. A nonparametric unseen species model with Euler transformation was used to estimate a lower bound on total TCR beta diversity. TCRdb handled the public reads itself, with Q25 trimming in fastp and clone calling in MiXCR, and kept productive beta chains. Rows merge per CDR3 protein into single entries with the most common DNA and genes. TCRdb's processing, not the authors' own work, is the source of the V and J calls. The sample data list 800,000 to 950,000 distinct CDR3 sequences, and 25% to 35% of these were observed just once. The ten most abundant clones make up 10% to 13% of the sample.

V and J lose 1 base and 6 bases, and a span of 7 bases separates them. Spanning cysteine to phenylalanine, the CDR3 consists of 12 amino acids. CDR3 DNA only is kept here, 36 bases in frame from base 1. Looking up the germline V gene yields CDR1 SQVTM and CDR2 ANQGSEA. The donors were 40 or so Caucasian individuals from Russia, aged roughly 6 to 90 years, who were systemically healthy. Approximately 10 milliliters of peripheral blood were collected from each donor into EDTA-treated Vacutainer tubes. Ficoll-Paque density-gradient centrifugation was used to isolate PBMCs, with at least 7 million per sample. Trizol reagent was used to extract total RNA from the PBMCs, yielding at least 6 micrograms per sample. The percentages of naive CD45RAhigh/CD27high T cells were determined by flow cytometry on a PBMC aliquot from every donor. This clonotype has more than one count but fewer than ten. What this receptor recognizes is not known. It has no much larger one-base neighbor in the sample; base qualities were not kept.

These data were likewise used in another study, on T cells of mothers and their children. The second study, in turn, reports: The donors were nine systemically healthy Caucasian individuals, made up of three mothers and their six children. cDNA synthesis consumed the entire amount of extracted RNA, loaded at approximately 1.6 ug RNA in each 15 ul reaction. Sample barcodes and 2-4 random nucleotides were added via the M1S primer in the second PCR. More than 9 million TCR beta CDR3 reads were obtained from each mother, and about 3 million reads were obtained from each child. Thymic selection similarly shapes TCR recombination output in related and unrelated pairs, with minor effect from inherited differences. Normalized repertoire overlap was always found to be slightly, but never significantly, higher in related mother-child pairs than in unrelated mother-child pairs. With a sensitivity of 90 to 100 clones per million clonotypes, no persistent microchimeric T cell clones were detected. In the study, deep NGS was used to compare the TCR beta repertoires of mothers and children, and features distinguishing related mother-child pairs from unrelated individuals were sought. Mothers averaged roughly 40 +/- 4 years of age and children averaged around 10 +/- 4 years. After adapters were ligated using NEBNext reagents, the libraries underwent 100+100 nt paired-end sequencing on an Illumina HiSeq 2000. Mother and child libraries were prepared a month apart and sequenced in separate runs to prevent cross-contamination. For each donor, between about 500,000 and 2,200,000 distinct TCR beta clonotypes were identified. Naive TCR beta clonotypes were estimated from low-frequency clonotypes matched to each donor's FACS-determined naive share, without sorting.

The receptor was isolated from a woman between 35 and 50 years old in good health. The rearrangement combines TRBV29-1 with TRBJ2-1, and TRBD1 may be the D gene, going by 6 matching bases. Sequenced material: blood. The nucleotide sequence is TGCAGCGTTGAAGTCAGGGGCAATGAGCAGTTCTTC. This sequence encodes CSVEVRGNEQFF.